One sample yielded the 2 T cell receptor beta chains listed below, sequenced in a study of CD8+ T cells in alopecia areata. Treatment meaning: oral pan-JAK inhibitor, 5-10 mg twice daily. Reverse transcription of extracted RNA yielded cDNA, which provided the sequencing template. The method was immunoSEQ multiplex PCR; TCRdb's version includes in-frame clones alone and lacks a portion of them. The sample includes over 150,000 clones, roughly three fifths of them seen just once. Sequencing was performed on CD4+ T cells sorted from blood, taken at week 4, from a patient treated with tofacitinib. Receptor source: a human donor with alopecia areata.

This chain connects TRBV30 to TRBJ2-5; 8 bases match TRBD1. J was trimmed by 1 base and V by 1 base; bases with no gene match: 2. This CDR3 is built from 14 residues. Germline V lookup: CDR1 GTSNPN, CDR2 SVGIG (reference sequence). In nucleotides, the CDR3 is TGTGCCTGGAGTGCGGGACAGGCCCAAGAGACCCAGTACTTC. Its protein is CAWSAGQAQETQYF.

This chain joins TRBV30 and TRBJ1-1; D possibly corresponds to TRBD1 (6 bases). The V and J ends lost 3 bases and 3 bases respectively, with 8 bases between them. The germline V gene has CDR1 GTSNPN and CDR2 SVGIG (reference sequence). The length of the CDR3 is 12 residues. The CDR3, as DNA: TGTGCCTGGAGGCAGGGGTACACTGAAGCTTTCTTT. This codes for CAWRQGYTEAFF. The complete variable domain, with remaining parts taken from reference TRBV30 and TRBJ1-1, reads SQTIHQWPATLVQPVGSPLSLECTVEGTSNPNLYWYRQAAGRGLQLLFYSVGIGQISSEVPQNLSASRPQDRQFILSSKKLLLSDSGFYLCAWRQGYTEAFFGQGTRLTVV.